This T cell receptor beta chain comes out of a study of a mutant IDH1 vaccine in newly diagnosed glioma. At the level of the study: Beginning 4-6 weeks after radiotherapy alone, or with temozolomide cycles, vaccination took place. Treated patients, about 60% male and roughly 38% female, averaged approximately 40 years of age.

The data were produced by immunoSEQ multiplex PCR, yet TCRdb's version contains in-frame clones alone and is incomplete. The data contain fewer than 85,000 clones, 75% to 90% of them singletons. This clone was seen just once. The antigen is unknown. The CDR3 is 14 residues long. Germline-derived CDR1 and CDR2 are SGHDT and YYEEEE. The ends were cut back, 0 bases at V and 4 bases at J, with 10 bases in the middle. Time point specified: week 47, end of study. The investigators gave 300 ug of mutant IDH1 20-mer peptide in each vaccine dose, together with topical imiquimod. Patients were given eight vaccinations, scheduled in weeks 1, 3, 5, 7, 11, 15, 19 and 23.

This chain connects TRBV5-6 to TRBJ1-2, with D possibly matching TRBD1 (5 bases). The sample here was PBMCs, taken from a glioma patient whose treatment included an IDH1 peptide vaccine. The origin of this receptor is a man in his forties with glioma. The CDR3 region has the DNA TGTGCCAGCAGCTTGGACAGGAGCTCCTATGGCTACACCTTC. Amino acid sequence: CASSLDRSSYGYTF.